Below, 29 T cell receptor beta chains from the same sample are listed, as sequenced in a study of shared clonotypes between healthy human individuals. The method was immunoSEQ multiplex PCR; TCRdb's version includes in-frame clones alone and lacks a portion of them. The table has around 1.9 million clones, 90% to 95% seen once. Naive CD8 isolation took CD45RO-negative cells positively selected for CCR7 and excluded terminally differentiated effector memory CD45RA+ cells. Sequencing used naive CD8+ T cells from PBMCs. The receptors shown here come from a man between 18 and 29 years old in good health. Some clones in this sample may be carry-over from other donors' samples.

Details on this clone: Other DNA sequences from this sample encode an identical CDR3 as well. The chain carries TRBV2 and TRBJ2-7; D remains unclear. From germline, CDR1 is SNHLY and CDR2 FYNNEI. The CDR3 sequence is 11 residues long. The V gene lost 3 bases and the J gene lost 2 bases, with 2 bases spanning the gap. For the CDR3, the DNA is TGTGCCAGCAGTGACCCCTACGAGCAGTACTTC. Translated, it gives CASSDPYEQYF.

V gene TRBV4-1 combines with J gene TRBJ2-3, with TRBD2 matching over 14 bases. Germline CDR1 MGHRA, CDR2 YSYEKL. J was trimmed by 4 bases and V by 4 bases; bases with no gene match: 1. The CDR3 covers 15 residues. CDR3 coding DNA: TGCGCCAGCAGCCCGACTAGCGGGAGGGCAGATACGCAGTATTTT. This encodes CASSPTSGRADTQYF.

The rearrangement joins TRBV9 to TRBJ2-1, with TRBD2 matching 9 bases. Germline loops: CDR1 SGDLS, CDR2 YYNGEE. The V segment lost 2 bases and the J segment 4 bases; nucleotides outside the gene matches: 7. The CDR3 is 16 amino acids. CDR3 DNA: TGTGCCAGCAGCGTCGGCGCTAGCGGGGAGTACAATGAGCAGTTCTTC. It yields the protein CASSVGASGEYNEQFF.

This sequence joins TRBV7-9 and TRBJ2-3, with 8 bases aligning to TRBD2. Trimming cost V 5 bases and J 0 bases; bases outside gene matches: 10. From germline, CDR1 is SEHNR and CDR2 FQNEAQ (reference sequence). CDR3 size: 17 residues. The CDR3 region has the DNA TGTGCCAGCAGCCCACCCTATAGCGGGATTAGCACAGATACGCAGTATTTT. Residues: CASSPPYSGISTDTQYF.

The chain carries TRBV9 and TRBJ2-3, with 7 bases matching TRBD2. Germline loops: CDR1 SGDLS, CDR2 YYNGEE. V trimming: 4 bases; J trimming: 3 bases; junction bases outside the gene matches: 14. The CDR3 covers 17 residues. CDR3 bases: TGTGCCAGCAGCAAGGGAGGGAGGGCCTGGGGGACAGATACGCAGTATTTT. It yields the protein CASSKGGRAWGTDTQYF.

The chain combines TRBV10-3 with TRBJ2-7, with TRBD1 matching over 7 bases. Germline V lookup: CDR1 ENHRY, CDR2 SYGVKD. The CDR3 extends over 11 amino acids. After removal of 10 bases from V and 4 bases from J, the junction contained 4 bases not matched to a gene. CDR3 nucleotide sequence: TGTGCCAAAACAGGGGATTACGAGCAGTACTTC. Its protein is CAKTGDYEQYF.

The rearrangement uses TRBV4-3 and TRBJ2-1, with a weak D call TRBD2 (5 bases). CDR3 size: 18 residues. Germline values: CDR1 LGHNA, CDR2 YSLEER. V was clipped by 3 bases and J by 2 bases, with 20 bases between them. CDR3 in amino acids: CASSQTLLERPTYNEQFF. DNA of the CDR3: TGCGCCAGCAGCCAGACCCTGCTAGAGCGGCCAACCTACAATGAGCAGTTCTTC.

The gene calls are TRBV4-3 and TRBJ2-1; D is unclear. The germline V gene encodes CDR1 LGHNA and CDR2 YSLEER. V was pared by 3 bases and J by 0 bases, with 9 bases between. CDR3 length: 15 residues. The CDR3 DNA reads as TGCGCCAGCAGCCAGCCGTATAACTCCTACAATGAGCAGTTCTTC. Translated: CASSQPYNSYNEQFF.

This sequence joins TRBV18 and TRBJ2-4, with D maybe TRBD2 (7 bases). Trimming removed 1 base at V and 1 base at J, with 11 bases between. CDR1 KGHSH and CDR2 LQKENI come from the germline V gene. CDR3 length equals 16 residues. CDR3 nucleotide sequence: TGTGCCAGCTCACCACTTGGGGGGGCGGCCAAAAACATTCAGTACTTC. Residues: CASSPLGGAAKNIQYF. Full variable domain (outside the CDR3, taken from reference TRBV18 and TRBJ2-4): NAGVMQNPRHLVRRRGQEARLRCSPMKGHSHVYWYRQLPEEGLKFMVYLQKENIIDESGMPKERFSAEFPKEGPSILRIQQVVRGDSAAYFCASSPLGGAAKNIQYFGAGTRLSVL.

This clone was seen just once. The gene calls are TRBV5-6 and TRBJ2-7, with 8 bases fitting TRBD2. The CDR3 loop spans 14 amino acids. Germline values: CDR1 SGHDT, CDR2 YYEEEE. V shed 3 bases, J shed 1 base, and the junction held 3 bases outside the gene matches. The CDR3 spells CASSWSGRSYEQYF. CDR3 nucleotides: TGTGCCAGCAGCTGGAGCGGGAGATCCTACGAGCAGTACTTC.

This clone appeared a single time. The rearrangement links TRBV6-5 to TRBJ1-1; unclear D gene. With 6 bases removed from V and 1 base from J, the gap between germline ends came to 12 bases. From germline, CDR1 is MNHEY and CDR2 SVGAGI. The CDR3 totals 14 residues. CDR3 loop: CASSERWANTEAFF. The DNA of the CDR3 is TGTGCCAGCAGCGAAAGGTGGGCGAACACTGAAGCTTTCTTT.

V gene TRBV27 combines with J gene TRBJ2-7; possibly TRBD2 for D (5 bases). CDR1 and CDR2 from the germline V gene are MNHEY and SMNVEV (reference sequence). The length of the CDR3 is 15 residues. V dropped 7 bases and J dropped 4 bases, with 20 bases sitting between them. In DNA, the CDR3 is TGTGCCAGCAACCCGGGAAGGGTGGTGGGGTACGAGCAGTACTTC. Translation gives CASNPGRVVGYEQYF.

This clone has a handful of counts. This chain joins TRBV7-2 and TRBJ1-1, with no clear D. Trimming pared 3 bases from V and 9 bases from J, leaving 8 bases between. CDR3 length: 11 amino acids. CDR1 and CDR2 (germline): SGHTA, FQGNSA. In DNA, the CDR3 is TGTGCCAGCAGCTTCGGCCCCCAAGCTTTCTTT. This encodes CASSFGPQAFF.

A single count supports this clone. V and J are TRBV5-1 and TRBJ2-1; 11 nucleotides line up with TRBD2. In germline, CDR1 is SGHRS, CDR2 YFSETQ. The V and J ends lost 1 base and 5 bases, in that order; junction bases with no gene match: 8. CDR3 length: 17 amino acids. The CDR3 coding sequence is TGCGCCAGCAGCTTGCTCGGATTACTAGCGGGGGACAATGAGCAGTTCTTC. Translated, it gives CASSLLGLLAGDNEQFF.

V is TRBV6-5 and J is TRBJ2-7; 8 nucleotides line up with TRBD2. The trim removed 0 bases at V and 4 bases at J, leaving 5 bases unmatched. CDR3 size: 15 residues. Germline assignment: CDR1 MNHEY and CDR2 SVGAGI. For the CDR3, the DNA is TGTGCCAGCAGTTACTCGCGGGAGGAAGGTTACGAGCAGTACTTC. It codes for CASSYSREEGYEQYF.

This chain connects TRBV5-1 to TRBJ2-1, with D unclear. CDR1 SGHRS and CDR2 YFSETQ come from the germline V gene. This CDR3 has 12 residues. Trimming removed 3 bases from V and 9 bases from J, with 10 bases in between. In DNA form, the CDR3 reads TGCGCCAGCAGCTCCCCCATGGCTGAGCAGTTCTTC. Translated: CASSSPMAEQFF. Based on the CDR3 plus reference TRBV5-1 and TRBJ2-1, the full variable domain is KAGVTQTPRYLIKTRGQQVTLSCSPISGHRSVSWYQQTPGQGLQFLFEYFSETQRNKGNFPGRFSGRQFSNSRSEMNVSTLELGDSALYLCASSSPMAEQFFGPGTRLTVL.

The V call is TRBV4-1, the J call TRBJ2-5; 7 bases agree with TRBD2. This CDR3 region has 15 residues. V lost 2 bases and J lost 1; bases outside the gene matches: 4. The germline gives CDR1 MGHRA, CDR2 YSYEKL. CDR3 DNA: TGCGCCAGCAGCCAAAGCGGGACCGTCCAAGAGACCCAGTACTTC. Amino acid sequence: CASSQSGTVQETQYF.

A word on this clone: Other DNA sequences in the same sample also yield this CDR3. The chain combines TRBV28 with TRBJ1-1; D is unclear. This CDR3 region has 13 residues. Trimming pared 6 bases from V and 0 bases from J, leaving 8 bases between. Germline V gene sequence: CDR1 MDHEN, CDR2 SYDVKM. The CDR3 region is CASRGGMNTEAFF. In nucleotides, the CDR3 is TGTGCCAGCAGAGGAGGAATGAACACTGAAGCTTTCTTT.

The genes are TRBV28 and TRBJ2-3; 9 positions match TRBD2. Germline V gene sequence: CDR1 MDHEN, CDR2 SYDVKM. The CDR3 runs 20 residues. V trimming: 2 bases; J trimming: 0 bases; junction bases outside the gene matches: 15. CDR3 DNA sequence: TGTGCCAGCAGTTTACCCAAGTGGACTAGCGAAAAGACTAGCACAGATACGCAGTATTTT. This encodes CASSLPKWTSEKTSTDTQYF.

The V gene is TRBV27, the J gene TRBJ1-1, with D unresolved. V was clipped by 3 bases and J by 6 bases, with 11 bases between them. CDR3 length equals 13 residues. CDR1 and CDR2 from the germline V gene are MNHEY and SMNVEV (reference sequence). CDR3 coding DNA: TGTGCCAGCAGTTTGAATCCGTGGGCTGAAGCTTTCTTT. Amino acids: CASSLNPWAEAFF.

The CDR3 nucleotides are TGTGCCAGCAGCTTGCGGCCCGGGGCGGGTACCGGGGAGCTGTTTTTT. Protein product: CASSLRPGAGTGELFF. The chain combines TRBV5-6 with TRBJ2-2; D tentatively fits TRBD1 or TRBD2 (5 bases each). Trimming left V 1 base short and J 5 bases short, with 15 bases between. The CDR3 covers 16 residues. CDR1 is SGHDT and CDR2 is YYEEEE in the germline V gene.

The rearrangement joins TRBV9 to TRBJ1-2; tentatively, D is TRBD1 (5 bases). The CDR3 contains 13 residues. Per the germline V gene, CDR1 is SGDLS and CDR2 is YYNGEE. V gave up 0 bases and J gave up 6 bases, with 9 bases separating them. CDR3 amino acids: CASSVAWGNGYTF. The CDR3 nucleotides are TGTGCCAGCAGCGTAGCTTGGGGGAATGGCTACACCTTC.

J is TRBJ1-1 and V is TRBV4-3; no clear D gene. Between the trimmed V and J ends, which lost 3 bases and 7 bases, there was a span of 27 bases. Germline V gives CDR1 LGHNA, CDR2 YSLEER. The CDR3 consists of 18 residues. CDR3 nucleotides: TGCGCCAGCAGCCAGGACCTAAGCCGGGAAGACGGCTCCCTTGAAGCTTTCTTT. Protein: CASSQDLSREDGSLEAFF.

This clone was found once. The chain carries TRBV7-6 and TRBJ2-5, with D maybe TRBD2 (6 bases). The CDR3 contains 16 residues. The germline gives CDR1 SGHVS, CDR2 FNYEAQ. V was clipped by 1 base and J by 1 base, with 13 bases between them. Here the CDR3 reads CASSLEHAGLQETQYF. DNA of the CDR3: TGTGCCAGCAGCTTAGAGCACGCGGGACTCCAAGAGACCCAGTACTTC.

V and J are TRBV4-1 and TRBJ2-2; D is uncertain. V gave up 1 base and J gave up 3 bases, with 12 bases separating them. CDR1 is MGHRA, CDR2 YSYEKL, per germline. This CDR3 region has 16 residues. The CDR3 nucleotides are TGCGCCAGCAGCCAAGTGGTGATAGCAGACACCGGGGAGCTGTTTTTT. Translating gives CASSQVVIADTGELFF.

This clone has just one count. V and J are TRBV20-1 and TRBJ2-1, with D unresolved. Germline lookup yields CDR1 DFQATT and CDR2 SNEGSKA (reference sequence). The V gene lost 1 base and the J gene lost 14 bases, with 12 bases spanning the gap. The CDR3 is 11 amino acids. For the CDR3, the DNA is TGCAGTGCTAGAGCATACGGAGTGGAGTTCTTC. It is translated as CSARAYGVEFF.

This chain links TRBV5-1 with TRBJ2-5, with TRBD1 identical over 10 bases. The J call may be faulty, since TRBJ2-7 better matches the DNA end. Germline V lookup: CDR1 SGHRS, CDR2 YFSETQ. CDR3 length: 16 amino acids. The CDR3 spells CASSPEPTGGKDEQYF. CDR3 in DNA: TGCGCCAGCAGCCCCGAACCGACAGGGGGCAAGGACGAGCAGTACTTC.

This clone was seen just once. This chain joins TRBV10-3 and TRBJ1-2; D call uncertain. Germline lookup yields CDR1 ENHRY and CDR2 SYGVKD. The V gene lost 4 bases and the J gene lost 3 bases, with 15 bases spanning the gap. The CDR3 sequence is 15 residues long. The CDR3 coding sequence is TGTGCCATCAGTGCACAGAAAGATTATGACTATGGCTACACCTTC. It translates to CAISAQKDYDYGYTF.

The chain uses TRBV7-3 and TRBJ2-2; TRBD2 matches 9 bases. The CDR3 is 18 amino acids. The J segment lost 3 bases and the V segment lost 1 base, leaving 9 bases of the junction unmatched. Germline V gene sequence: CDR1 SGHTA, CDR2 FQGTGA. The CDR3 bases are TGTGCCAGCAGCTTAAATTCGGGGCTAGCGGGACACACCGGGGAGCTGTTTTTT. Its protein product is CASSLNSGLAGHTGELFF. Full variable domain (missing parts from reference TRBV7-3 and TRBJ2-2): GAGVSQTPSNKVTEKGKYVELRCDPISGHTALYWYRQSLGQGPEFLIYFQGTGAADDSGLPNDRFFAVRPEGSVSTLKIQRTERGDSAVYLCASSLNSGLAGHTGELFFGEGSRLTVL.